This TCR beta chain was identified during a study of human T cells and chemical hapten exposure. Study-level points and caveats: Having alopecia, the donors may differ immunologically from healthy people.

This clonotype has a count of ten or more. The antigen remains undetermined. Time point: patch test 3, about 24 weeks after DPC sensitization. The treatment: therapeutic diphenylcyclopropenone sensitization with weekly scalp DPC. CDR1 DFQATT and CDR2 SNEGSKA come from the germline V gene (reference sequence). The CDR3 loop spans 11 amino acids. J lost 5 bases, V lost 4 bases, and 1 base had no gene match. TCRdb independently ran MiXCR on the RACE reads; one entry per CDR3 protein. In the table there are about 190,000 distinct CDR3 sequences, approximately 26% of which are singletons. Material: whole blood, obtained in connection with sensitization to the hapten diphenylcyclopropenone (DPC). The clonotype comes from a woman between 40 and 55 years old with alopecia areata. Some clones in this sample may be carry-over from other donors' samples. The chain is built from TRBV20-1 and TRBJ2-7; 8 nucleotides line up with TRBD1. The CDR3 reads CSATGGDEQYF. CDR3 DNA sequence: TGCAGTGCTACAGGGGGCGACGAGCAGTACTTC.